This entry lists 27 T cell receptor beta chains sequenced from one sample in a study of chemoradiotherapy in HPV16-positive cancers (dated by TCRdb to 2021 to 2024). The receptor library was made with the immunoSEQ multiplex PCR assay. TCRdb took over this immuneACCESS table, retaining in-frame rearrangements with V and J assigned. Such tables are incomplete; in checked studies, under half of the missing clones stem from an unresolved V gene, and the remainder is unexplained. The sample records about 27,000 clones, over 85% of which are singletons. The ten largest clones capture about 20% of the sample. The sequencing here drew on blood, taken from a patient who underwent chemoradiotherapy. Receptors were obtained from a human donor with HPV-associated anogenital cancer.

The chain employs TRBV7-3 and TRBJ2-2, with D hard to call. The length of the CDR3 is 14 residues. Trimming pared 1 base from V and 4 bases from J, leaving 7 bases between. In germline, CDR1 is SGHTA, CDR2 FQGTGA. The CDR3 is CASSLRDRTGELFF. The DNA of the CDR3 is TGTGCCAGCAGCTTAAGGGATCGCACCGGGGAGCTGTTTTTT. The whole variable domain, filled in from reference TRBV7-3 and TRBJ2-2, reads GAGVSQTPSNKVTEKGKYVELRCDPISGHTALYWYRQSLGQGPEFLIYFQGTGAADDSGLPNDRFFAVRPEGSVSTLKIQRTERGDSAVYLCASSLRDRTGELFFGEGSRLTVL.

CDR3 loop: CASSDPRGRVGYTF. CDR3 sequence (DNA): TGTGCCAGCAGCGATCCCCGGGGGCGCGTTGGCTACACCTTC. The chain carries TRBV9 and TRBJ1-2, with D tentatively TRBD1 (6 bases). V was clipped by 3 bases and J by 7 bases, with 16 bases between them. This CDR3 spans 14 amino acids. CDR1 is SGDLS and CDR2 is YYNGEE in the germline V gene.

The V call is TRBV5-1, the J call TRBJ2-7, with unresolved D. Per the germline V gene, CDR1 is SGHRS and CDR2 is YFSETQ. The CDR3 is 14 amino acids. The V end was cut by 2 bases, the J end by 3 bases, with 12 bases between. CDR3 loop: CASSLGISNYEQYF. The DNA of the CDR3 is TGCGCCAGCAGCTTAGGGATATCAAACTACGAGCAGTACTTC.

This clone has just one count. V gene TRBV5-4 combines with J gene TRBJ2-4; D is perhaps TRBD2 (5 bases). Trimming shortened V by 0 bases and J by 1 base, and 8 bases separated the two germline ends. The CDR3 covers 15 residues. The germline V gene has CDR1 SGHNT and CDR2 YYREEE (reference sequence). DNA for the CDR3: TGTGCCAGCAGCTTGGTTGAGGGCGCCAAAAACATTCAGTACTTC. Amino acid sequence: CASSLVEGAKNIQYF.

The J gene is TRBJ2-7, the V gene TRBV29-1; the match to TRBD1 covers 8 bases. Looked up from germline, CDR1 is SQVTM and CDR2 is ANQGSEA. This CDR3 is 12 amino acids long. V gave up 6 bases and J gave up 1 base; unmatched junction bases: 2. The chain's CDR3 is CSVRQGSYEQYF. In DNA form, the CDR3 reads TGCAGCGTCAGACAGGGGTCCTACGAGCAGTACTTC.

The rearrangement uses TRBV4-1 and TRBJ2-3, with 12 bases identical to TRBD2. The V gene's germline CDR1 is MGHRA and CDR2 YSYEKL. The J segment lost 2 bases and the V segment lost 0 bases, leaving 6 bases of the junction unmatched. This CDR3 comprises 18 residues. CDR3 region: CASSQERRTSGDTDTQYF. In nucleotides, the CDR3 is TGCGCCAGCAGCCAAGAGAGGAGGACTAGCGGGGACACAGATACGCAGTATTTT.

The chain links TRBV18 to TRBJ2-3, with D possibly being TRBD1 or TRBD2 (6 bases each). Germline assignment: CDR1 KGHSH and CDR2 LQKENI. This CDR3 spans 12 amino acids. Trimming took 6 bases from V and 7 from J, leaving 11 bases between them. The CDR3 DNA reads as TGTGCCAGCTCTGGAGGGGGTTATACGCAGTATTTT. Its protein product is CASSGGGYTQYF.

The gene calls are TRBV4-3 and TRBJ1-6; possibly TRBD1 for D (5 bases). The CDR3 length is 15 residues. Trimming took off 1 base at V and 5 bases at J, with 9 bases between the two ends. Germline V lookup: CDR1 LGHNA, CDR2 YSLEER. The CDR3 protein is CASSQGGRDNSPLHF. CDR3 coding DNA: TGCGCCAGCAGCCAAGGGGGCAGGGATAATTCACCCCTCCACTTT.

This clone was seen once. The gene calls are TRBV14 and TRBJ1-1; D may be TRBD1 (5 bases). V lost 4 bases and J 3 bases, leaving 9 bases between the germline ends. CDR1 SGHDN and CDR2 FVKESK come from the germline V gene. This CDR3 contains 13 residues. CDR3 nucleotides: TGTGCCAGCAGCCGCAAGGGGTACACTGAAGCTTTCTTT. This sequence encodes CASSRKGYTEAFF.

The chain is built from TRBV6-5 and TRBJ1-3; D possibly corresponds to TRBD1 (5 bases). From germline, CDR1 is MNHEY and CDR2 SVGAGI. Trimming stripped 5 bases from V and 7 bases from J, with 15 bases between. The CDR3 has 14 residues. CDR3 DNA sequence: TGTGCCAGCAGTCTTGGGACTCCTATCAACACCATATATTTT. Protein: CASSLGTPINTIYF.

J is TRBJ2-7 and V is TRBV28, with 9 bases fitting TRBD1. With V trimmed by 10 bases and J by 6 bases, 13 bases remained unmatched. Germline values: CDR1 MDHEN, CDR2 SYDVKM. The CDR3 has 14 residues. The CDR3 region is CATSVGTGTLEQYF. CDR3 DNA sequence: TGTGCCACATCAGTCGGGACAGGGACCCTCGAGCAGTACTTC. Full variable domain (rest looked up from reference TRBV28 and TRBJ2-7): DVKVTQSSRYLVKRTGEKVFLECVQDMDHENMFWYRQDPGLGLRLIYFSYDVKMKEKGDIPEGYSVSREKKERFSLILESASTNQTSMYLCATSVGTGTLEQYFGPGTRLTVT.

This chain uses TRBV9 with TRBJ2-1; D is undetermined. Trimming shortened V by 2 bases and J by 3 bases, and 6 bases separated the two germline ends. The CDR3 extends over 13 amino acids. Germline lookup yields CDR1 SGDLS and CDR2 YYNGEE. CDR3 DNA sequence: TGTGCCAGCAGCGTGGCAGACTACAATGAGCAGTTCTTC. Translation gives CASSVADYNEQFF.

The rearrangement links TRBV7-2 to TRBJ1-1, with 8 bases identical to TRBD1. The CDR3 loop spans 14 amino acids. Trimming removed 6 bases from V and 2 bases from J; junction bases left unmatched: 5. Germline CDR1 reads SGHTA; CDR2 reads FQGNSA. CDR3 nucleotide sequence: TGTGCCAGCAGGCAAACAGGGGGAAACACTGAAGCTTTCTTT. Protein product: CASRQTGGNTEAFF.

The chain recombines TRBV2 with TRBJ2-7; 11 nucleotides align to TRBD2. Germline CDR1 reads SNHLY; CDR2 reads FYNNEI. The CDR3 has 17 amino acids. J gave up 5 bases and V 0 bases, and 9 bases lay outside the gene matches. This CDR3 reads CASSEAFTSGSIDEQYF. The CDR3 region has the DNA TGTGCCAGCAGTGAAGCTTTTACTAGCGGGAGTATAGACGAGCAGTACTTC.

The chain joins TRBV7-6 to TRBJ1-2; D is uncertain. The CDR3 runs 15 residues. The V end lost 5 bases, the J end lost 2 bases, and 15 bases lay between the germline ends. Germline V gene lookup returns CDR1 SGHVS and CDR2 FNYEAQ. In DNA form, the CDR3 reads TGTGCCAGCAGCCTCGGGATCGGACGGAACTATGGCTACACCTTC. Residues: CASSLGIGRNYGYTF.

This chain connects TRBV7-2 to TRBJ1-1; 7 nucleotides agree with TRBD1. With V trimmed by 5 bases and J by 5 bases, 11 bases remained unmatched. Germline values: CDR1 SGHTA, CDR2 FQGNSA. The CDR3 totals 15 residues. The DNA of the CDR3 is TGTGCCAGCAGCAACGTGCCAGGGGGGGGGACTGAAGCTTTCTTT. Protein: CASSNVPGGGTEAFF. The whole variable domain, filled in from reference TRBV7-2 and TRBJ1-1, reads GAGVSQSPSNKVTEKGKDVELRCDPISGHTALYWYRQSLGQGLEFLIYFQGNSAPDKSGLPSDRFSAERTGGSVSTLTIQRTQQEDSAVYLCASSNVPGGGTEAFFGQGTRLTVV.

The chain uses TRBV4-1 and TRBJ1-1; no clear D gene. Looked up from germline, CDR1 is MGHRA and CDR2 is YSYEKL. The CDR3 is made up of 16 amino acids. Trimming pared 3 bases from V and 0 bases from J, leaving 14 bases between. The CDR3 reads CASSHLKGELNTEAFF. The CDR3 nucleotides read TGCGCCAGCAGCCATCTAAAGGGAGAGTTGAACACTGAAGCTTTCTTT.

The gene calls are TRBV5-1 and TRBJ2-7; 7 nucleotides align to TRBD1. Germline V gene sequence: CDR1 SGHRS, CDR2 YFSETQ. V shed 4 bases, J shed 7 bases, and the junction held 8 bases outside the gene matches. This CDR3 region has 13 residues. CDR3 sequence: CASSQGGAGEQYF. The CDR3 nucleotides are TGCGCCAGCAGCCAAGGGGGCGCTGGGGAGCAGTACTTC.

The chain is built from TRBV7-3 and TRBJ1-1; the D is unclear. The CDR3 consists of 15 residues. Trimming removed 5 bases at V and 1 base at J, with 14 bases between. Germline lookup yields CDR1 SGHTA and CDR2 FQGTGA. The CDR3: CASSIEKRRNTEAFF. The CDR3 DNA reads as TGTGCCAGCAGCATAGAAAAAAGGAGGAACACTGAAGCTTTCTTT.

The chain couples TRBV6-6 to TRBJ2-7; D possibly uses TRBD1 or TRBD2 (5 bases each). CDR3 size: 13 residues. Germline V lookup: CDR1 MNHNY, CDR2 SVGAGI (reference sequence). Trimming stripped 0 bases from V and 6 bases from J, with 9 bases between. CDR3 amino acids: CASSYSGGFEQYF. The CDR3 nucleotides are TGTGCCAGCAGTTACTCTGGGGGATTCGAGCAGTACTTC.

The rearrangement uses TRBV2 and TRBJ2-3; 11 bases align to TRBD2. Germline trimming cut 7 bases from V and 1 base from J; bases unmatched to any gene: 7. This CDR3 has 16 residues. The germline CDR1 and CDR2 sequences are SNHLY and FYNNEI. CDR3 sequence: CASMIPGLAGTDTQYF. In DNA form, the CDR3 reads TGTGCCAGCATGATACCGGGACTAGCGGGCACAGATACGCAGTATTTT. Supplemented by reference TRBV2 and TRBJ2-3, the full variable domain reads EPEVTQTPSHQVTQMGQEVILRCVPISNHLYFYWYRQILGQKVEFLVSFYNNEISEKSEIFDDQFSVERPDGSNFTLKIRSTKLEDSAMYFCASMIPGLAGTDTQYFGPGTRLTVL.

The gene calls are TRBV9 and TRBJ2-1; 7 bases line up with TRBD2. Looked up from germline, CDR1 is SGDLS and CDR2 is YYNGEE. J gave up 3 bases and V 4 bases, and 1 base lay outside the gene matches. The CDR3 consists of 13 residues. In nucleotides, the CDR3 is TGTGCCAGCAGCCGGGGGGACTACAATGAGCAGTTCTTC. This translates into CASSRGDYNEQFF.

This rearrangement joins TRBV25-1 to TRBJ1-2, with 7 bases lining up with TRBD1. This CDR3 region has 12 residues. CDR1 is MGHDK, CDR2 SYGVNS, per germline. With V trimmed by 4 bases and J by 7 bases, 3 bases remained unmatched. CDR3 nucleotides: TGTGCCAGCAGTGCGACAGGGAGTGGCTACACCTTC. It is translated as CASSATGSGYTF.

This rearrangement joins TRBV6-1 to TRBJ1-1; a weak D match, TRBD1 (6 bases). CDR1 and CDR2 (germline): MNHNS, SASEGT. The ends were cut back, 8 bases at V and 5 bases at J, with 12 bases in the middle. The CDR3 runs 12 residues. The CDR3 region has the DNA TGTGCCAGCCTCCAGGGGTTAACTGAAGCTTTCTTT. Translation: CASLQGLTEAFF.

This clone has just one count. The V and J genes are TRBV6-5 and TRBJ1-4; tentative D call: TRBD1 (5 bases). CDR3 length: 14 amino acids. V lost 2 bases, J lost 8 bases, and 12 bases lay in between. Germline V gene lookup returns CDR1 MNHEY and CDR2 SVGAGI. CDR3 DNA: TGTGCCAGCAGTTACGGGGGTGCCTCGGAAAAACTGTTTTTT. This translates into CASSYGGASEKLFF.

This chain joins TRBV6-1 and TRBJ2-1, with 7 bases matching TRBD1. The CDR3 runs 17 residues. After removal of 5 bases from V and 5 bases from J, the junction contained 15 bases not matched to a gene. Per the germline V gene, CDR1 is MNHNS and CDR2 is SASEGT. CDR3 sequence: CASSQDLDRASHNEQFF. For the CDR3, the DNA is TGTGCCAGCAGTCAAGACCTAGACAGGGCTAGCCACAATGAGCAGTTCTTC.

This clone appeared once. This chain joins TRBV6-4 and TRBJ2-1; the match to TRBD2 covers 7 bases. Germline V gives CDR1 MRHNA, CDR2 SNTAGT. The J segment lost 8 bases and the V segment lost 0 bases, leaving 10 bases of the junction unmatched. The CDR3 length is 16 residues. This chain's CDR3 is CASSDSWTSGQDEQFF. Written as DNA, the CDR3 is TGTGCCAGCAGTGACTCGTGGACTAGTGGCCAGGATGAGCAGTTCTTC.